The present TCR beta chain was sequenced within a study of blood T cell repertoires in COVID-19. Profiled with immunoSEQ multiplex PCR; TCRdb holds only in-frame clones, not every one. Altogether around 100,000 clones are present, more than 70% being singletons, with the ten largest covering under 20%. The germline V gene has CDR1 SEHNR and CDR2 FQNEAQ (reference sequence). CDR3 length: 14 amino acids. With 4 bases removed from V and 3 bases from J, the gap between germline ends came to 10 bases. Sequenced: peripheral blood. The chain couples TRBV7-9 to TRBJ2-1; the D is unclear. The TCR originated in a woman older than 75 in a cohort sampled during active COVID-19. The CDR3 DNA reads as TGTGCCAGCAGCTCGGCGGCGGTCTACAATGAGCAGTTCTTC. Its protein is CASSSAAVYNEQFF.